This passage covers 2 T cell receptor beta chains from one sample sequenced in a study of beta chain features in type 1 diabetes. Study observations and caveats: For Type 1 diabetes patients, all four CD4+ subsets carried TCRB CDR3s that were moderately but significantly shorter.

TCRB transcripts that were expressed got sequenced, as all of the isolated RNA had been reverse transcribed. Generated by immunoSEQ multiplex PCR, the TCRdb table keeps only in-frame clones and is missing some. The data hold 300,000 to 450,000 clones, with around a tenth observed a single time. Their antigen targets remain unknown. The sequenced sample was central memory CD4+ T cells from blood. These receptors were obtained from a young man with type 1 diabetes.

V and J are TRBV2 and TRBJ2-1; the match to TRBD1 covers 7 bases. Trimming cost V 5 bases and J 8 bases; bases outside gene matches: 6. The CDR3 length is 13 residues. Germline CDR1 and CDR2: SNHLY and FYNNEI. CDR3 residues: CASSRDRDDEQFF. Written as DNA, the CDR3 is TGTGCCAGCAGTCGAGACAGGGATGATGAGCAGTTCTTC. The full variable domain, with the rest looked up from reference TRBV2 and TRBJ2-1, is EPEVTQTPSHQVTQMGQEVILRCVPISNHLYFYWYRQILGQKVEFLVSFYNNEISEKSEIFDDQFSVERPDGSNFTLKIRSTKLEDSAMYFCASSRDRDDEQFFGPGTRLTVL.

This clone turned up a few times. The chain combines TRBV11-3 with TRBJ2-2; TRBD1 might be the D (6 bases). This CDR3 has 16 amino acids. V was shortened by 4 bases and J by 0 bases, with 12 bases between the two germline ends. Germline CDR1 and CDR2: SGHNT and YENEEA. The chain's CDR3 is CASSSGASSNTGELFF. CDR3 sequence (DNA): TGTGCCAGCAGCTCAGGGGCGAGTTCGAACACCGGGGAGCTGTTTTTT.